These 15 T cell receptor beta chains share one sample of origin, sequenced in a study of cytomegalovirus exposure and HLA in healthy donors. Amplification used 60 Vbeta primers and 13 Jbeta primers. Method: immunoSEQ multiplex PCR; TCRdb's copy keeps in-frame clones and lacks some. The table shows tens of thousands of clones, with roughly 79% occurring only once. Sequencing was performed on PBMCs. These receptors all come from a woman in her forties in good health and CMV-seronegative.

The V gene is TRBV28, the J gene TRBJ1-5; possible D gene TRBD1, 5 bases. The CDR3 extends over 15 amino acids. The V end was cut by 7 bases, the J end by 6 bases, with 19 bases between. Per the germline V gene, CDR1 is MDHEN and CDR2 is SYDVKM. CDR3 sequence (DNA): TGTGCCAGCAACACCGGGAGCCGGGGGACTCAGCCCCAGCATTTT. Amino acids: CASNTGSRGTQPQHF.

V gene TRBV7-9 combines with J gene TRBJ2-7, with TRBD1 matching over 7 bases. The trim removed 4 bases at V and 1 base at J, leaving 7 bases unmatched. Per germline, CDR1 SEHNR and CDR2 FQNEAQ (reference sequence). The CDR3 is 15 residues long. The CDR3 nucleotides read TGTGCCAGCAGCTCCACAGGGGTAAGATCCTACGAGCAGTACTTC. The encoded protein is CASSSTGVRSYEQYF.

The J gene is TRBJ2-3, the V gene TRBV4-1; possible D gene TRBD2, 5 bases. This CDR3 contains 15 residues. Trimming removed 2 bases at V and 3 bases at J, with 12 bases between. Germline assignment: CDR1 MGHRA and CDR2 YSYEKL. DNA for the CDR3: TGCGCCAGCAGCCAATCGAGGGTCGCAACAGATACGCAGTATTTT. Protein: CASSQSRVATDTQYF.

V usage is TRBV7-9 and J usage is TRBJ1-1, with 8 bases aligning to TRBD1. The CDR3 sequence is 14 residues long. V trimming: 8 bases; J trimming: 0 bases; junction bases outside the gene matches: 5. Looked up from germline, CDR1 is SEHNR and CDR2 is FQNEAQ (reference sequence). The CDR3 here is CASLMGQVNTEAFF. As DNA, the CDR3 is TGTGCCAGCCTAATGGGACAGGTGAACACTGAAGCTTTCTTT.

The CDR3 is CASSYPGSETQYF. DNA for the CDR3: TGTGCCAGCAGCTACCCCGGTTCGGAGACCCAGTACTTC. This chain links TRBV7-2 with TRBJ2-5, with D uncertain. V was trimmed by 4 bases and J by 5 bases, leaving 11 bases between them. CDR3 size: 13 residues. Germline CDR1 reads SGHTA; CDR2 reads FQGNSA.

This clone was counted a few times. The chain uses TRBV14 and TRBJ2-5; 7 bases are shared with TRBD2. With V trimmed by 3 bases and J by 11 bases, 15 bases remained unmatched. This CDR3 has 15 amino acids. Germline CDR1 is SGHDN and CDR2 is FVKESK. This CDR3 reads CASSHLRLGGREQYF. The CDR3, as DNA: TGTGCCAGCAGCCATTTGCGGCTTGGGGGGAGGGAGCAGTACTTC.

This clone was seen just once. The rearrangement uses TRBV29-1 and TRBJ1-6; D may be TRBD1 (5 bases). Germline assignment: CDR1 SQVTM and CDR2 ANQGSEA. The CDR3 has 13 residues. V was pared by 4 bases and J by 2 bases, with 6 bases between. CDR3 in DNA: TGCAGCGTTGCGACAGCCTATAATTCACCCCTCCACTTT. Its protein product is CSVATAYNSPLHF.

V usage is TRBV30 and J usage is TRBJ1-2; the match to TRBD1 covers 8 bases. V lost 2 bases, J lost 6 bases, and 5 bases stayed unmatched. Germline V gives CDR1 GTSNPN, CDR2 SVGIG (reference sequence). This CDR3 has 13 amino acids. CDR3 loop: CAWSPRTGNGYTF. As DNA, the CDR3 is TGTGCCTGGAGTCCCCGGACAGGGAATGGCTACACCTTC.

This clone was recorded once. This chain joins TRBV5-4 and TRBJ1-4; TRBD1 matches at 10 bases. This CDR3 has 15 residues. V lost 4 bases, J lost 8 bases, and 8 bases stayed unmatched. Germline V gene data show CDR1 as SGHNT and CDR2 as YYREEE (reference sequence). DNA for the CDR3: TGTGCCAGCAGCCCTACCGGGACAGGGGAGGAAAAACTGTTTTTT. It encodes CASSPTGTGEEKLFF.

A single count supports this clone. The chain employs TRBV7-3 and TRBJ2-1; 12 nucleotides match TRBD2. V dropped 5 bases and J dropped 9; count of bases not matched to a gene: 5. Germline V gene sequence: CDR1 SGHTA, CDR2 FQGTGA. The CDR3 totals 14 residues. CDR3 sequence: CASSTTSGGREQFF. The CDR3 coding sequence is TGTGCCAGCAGCACGACTAGCGGGGGACGTGAGCAGTTCTTC.

The rearrangement uses TRBV2 and TRBJ2-2; D is possibly TRBD2 (5 bases). Trimming took off 4 bases at V and 1 base at J, with 7 bases between the two ends. The germline V gene encodes CDR1 SNHLY and CDR2 FYNNEI. This CDR3 spans 14 amino acids. As DNA, the CDR3 is TGTGCCAGCAGTGGGGCGGGGAACACCGGGGAGCTGTTTTTT. It yields the protein CASSGAGNTGELFF.

The V gene is TRBV5-4, the J gene TRBJ2-5; 8 bases agree with TRBD1. The DNA end is more similar to TRBJ2-7, so the J call may be wrong. The CDR3 is made up of 13 amino acids. Germline CDR1 and CDR2: SGHNT and YYREEE (reference sequence). Here the CDR3 reads CASSPQGEYEQYF. Written as DNA, the CDR3 is TGTGCCAGTTCCCCACAGGGGGAGTACGAGCAGTACTTC.

The V and J genes are TRBV29-1 and TRBJ2-7, with D possibly matching TRBD1 (5 bases). This CDR3 is 12 amino acids long. CDR1 and CDR2 from the germline V gene are SQVTM and ANQGSEA. V lost 4 bases and J 2 bases, leaving 9 bases between the germline ends. Here the CDR3 reads CSVVLDTYEQYF. DNA for the CDR3: TGCAGCGTTGTACTGGACACCTACGAGCAGTACTTC.

This sequence joins TRBV11-2 and TRBJ2-7, with a tentative D call TRBD2 (6 bases). The CDR3 runs to 13 residues. The germline V gene has CDR1 SGHAT and CDR2 FQNNGV. Trimming stripped 0 bases from V and 6 bases from J, with 9 bases between. The CDR3 DNA is TGTGCCAGCAGCTTAGATGCGGGGCTCGAGCAGTACTTC. This encodes CASSLDAGLEQYF.

This chain links TRBV5-4 with TRBJ1-2; D might be TRBD1 (6 bases). This CDR3 is 14 amino acids long. The V and J ends lost 5 bases and 4 bases respectively, with 15 bases between them. Germline CDR1 reads SGHNT; CDR2 reads YYREEE (reference sequence). CDR3 protein: CASSSGQTGYGYTF. CDR3 DNA sequence: TGTGCCAGCAGTTCCGGACAGACCGGCTATGGCTACACCTTC.